This T cell receptor beta chain was captured by sequencing in a study of T cell clones after liver transplantation. Clones were read by immunoSEQ multiplex PCR, and TCRdb kept only the in-frame ones, dropping some. The data contain roughly 100,000 clones, roughly 80% of them seen just once; the ten biggest clones take up approximately 3%. CDR3 length: 15 amino acids. Looked up from germline, CDR1 is SGHRS and CDR2 is YFSETQ. Trimming took 4 bases from V and 2 from J; bases not matched to a gene: 6. The clonotype was recovered from a human patient who received a liver transplant. Some T cells may trace back to the graft donor. The chain couples TRBV5-1 to TRBJ2-7, with TRBD1 identical over 10 bases. The sequencing used CD4+ T cells from blood, collected around 4 years after liver transplant. The CDR3 DNA reads TGCGCCAGCAGCGTGGACAGGGGGTCTACCTACGAGCAGTACTTC. Its protein product is CASSVDRGSTYEQYF.